This T cell receptor (beta chain) emerged from a study of blood T cells in healthy people across ages. With a J-beta primer mix and a sample-barcoded 5' primer, a second PCR ran roughly 6 to 12 cycles. TCRdb reprocessed the 5' RACE reads via MiXCR and lists one record per CDR3 protein. The sample lists some 700,000 distinct CDR3 sequences, 20% to 25% seen once, with roughly a fifth in the top ten. Germline CDR1 is LNHDA and CDR2 is SQIVND (reference sequence). V lost 7 bases to trimming and J lost 2 bases; unmatched junction nucleotides: 7. This CDR3 has 14 amino acids. Healthy Caucasians from Russia aged roughly 6 to 90 served as donors.

The V gene is TRBV19, the J gene TRBJ1-2; 7 bases map to TRBD1. This clonotype originated in an older man in good health. The sample was blood. The CDR3 loop reads CASTRKQGNYGYTF. CDR3 nucleotide sequence: TGTGCCAGTACACGAAAACAGGGGAACTATGGCTACACCTTC.